This T cell receptor beta chain was documented in a study of metastatic and nonmetastatic thyroid tumors. In the original analysis: A classifier of distant metastasis in papillary thyroid cancer was built from CDR3 differences (across clinicopathological groups). TCRdb called clones again from the PCR reads with MiXCR. The V and J calls come from TCRdb's annotation, not from the publication. The data contain about 43,000 clones, roughly 3.1% of them singletons. Deletions cut 1 base from V and 6 bases from J, with 13 bases between. Germline values: CDR1 SGHTA, CDR2 FQGNSA. This CDR3 region has 14 residues. The table lists this clone with many counts. None of the patients had undergone any treatment ahead of thyroid surgery.

This chain links TRBV7-2 with TRBJ2-7; perhaps TRBD2 as D (6 bases). What was sequenced was blood. This receptor was taken from a female donor with papillary thyroid cancer or a benign thyroid nodule (not recorded which). Some clones in this sample may be carry-over from other donors' samples. Here the CDR3 DNA reads TGTGCCAGCAGCTTAGGGGACTCTAGCTCCGAGCAGTACTTC. Protein: CASSLGDSSSEQYF.